This T cell receptor (beta chain) was recorded in a study of blood T cell repertoires in COVID-19. The count of this clone is one. TCRdb's table, derived via immunoSEQ multiplex PCR, lists solely in-frame clones and lacks some. The table records 48,000 or so clones, roughly 88% of them present only once. The CDR3 has 17 residues. Germline V gene sequence: CDR1 SGHRS, CDR2 YFSETQ. V lost 0 bases and J lost 8; bases outside the gene matches: 9. The clonotype comes from a human donor in a cohort sampled during active COVID-19. This sequence joins TRBV5-1 and TRBJ2-1; 12 bases map to TRBD2. The sequenced sample consisted of peripheral blood. This CDR3 is CASSLEASGRASYEQFF. The CDR3 region has the DNA TGCGCCAGCAGCTTGGAAGCTAGCGGGAGGGCTAGTTATGAGCAGTTCTTC.